This T cell receptor beta chain stems from a study of beta chain features in type 1 diabetes. Study-wide points: Among patients with Type 1 diabetes, TCRB CDR3s were moderately but significantly shorter in every one of the four CD4+ subsets. Cells with high TCR expression could be over-represented when cDNA is sequenced. Type 1 diabetes patients had fewer VDJ junction insertions and more deletions. A greater similarity of naive, central memory and Treg TCRB repertoires was seen among patients than among healthy donors.

Germline-derived CDR1 and CDR2 are SGHRS and YFSETQ. The CDR3 loop spans 14 amino acids. V shed 4 bases and J shed 7 bases, with 18 bases lying between them. Turning to this clone: Its target is unknown.

Of the isolated RNA, all was reverse transcribed, and so the sequenced material was expressed TCRB transcripts. Generated by immunoSEQ multiplex PCR, the TCRdb table keeps only in-frame clones and is missing some. The data contain around 710,000 clones, under 15% of them singletons. The gene calls are TRBV5-1 and TRBJ2-7; D might be TRBD1 (6 bases). The specimen was naive CD4+ T cells from blood. This receptor was identified in a man aged 25 to 40 with type 1 diabetes. The CDR3 DNA sequence: TGCGCCAGCAGCATTCAGGGGTTCCCCTCGGAGCAGTACTTC. This encodes CASSIQGFPSEQYF.